What follows are 19 T cell receptor beta chains derived from one specimen sequenced in a study of blood T cell repertoires in COVID-19. Profiling relied on immunoSEQ multiplex PCR, and the TCRdb table lists in-frame clones only, not all of them. The table lists 200,000 to 300,000 clones, about 86% of them singletons, with approximately 3.5% in the top ten. The sample consisted of PBMCs or T cells enriched from blood (not recorded which). All receptors come from a woman in her 40s with acute COVID-19.

This clone showed up just once. This chain joins TRBV29-1 and TRBJ2-1; TRBD2 agrees at 8 bases. Germline trimming cut 2 bases from V and 4 bases from J; bases unmatched to any gene: 7. Germline V gene lookup returns CDR1 SQVTM and CDR2 ANQGSEA. This CDR3 has 15 residues. The CDR3 protein is CSVEPSGSIYNEQFF. The DNA for the CDR3 is TGCAGCGTTGAACCCAGCGGGAGTATTTACAATGAGCAGTTCTTC.

The chain carries TRBV29-1 and TRBJ2-1; D remains unclear. The V end lost 5 bases, the J end lost 6 bases, and 14 bases lay between the germline ends. CDR3 size: 13 residues. Per germline, CDR1 SQVTM and CDR2 ANQGSEA. CDR3 nucleotide sequence: TGCAGCGTTCGAAATCCTACGAGCAATGAGCAGTTCTTC. This translates into CSVRNPTSNEQFF.

The chain is built from TRBV30 and TRBJ1-5, with no clear D. V shed 1 base and J shed 2 bases, with 6 bases lying between them. The CDR3 length is 13 residues. CDR1 is GTSNPN and CDR2 is SVGIG in the germline V gene (reference sequence). CDR3 amino acids: CAWSDSRNQPQHF. The CDR3 DNA sequence: TGTGCCTGGAGTGACAGTCGCAATCAGCCCCAGCATTTT.

The rearrangement joins TRBV5-1 to TRBJ1-1; a weak D match, TRBD1 (5 bases). This CDR3 is built from 13 residues. Trimming stripped 4 bases from V and 10 bases from J, with 17 bases between. Germline CDR1 reads SGHRS; CDR2 reads YFSETQ. The CDR3 reads CASSVDTPRRAFF. The CDR3 region has the DNA TGCGCCAGCAGCGTGGACACCCCAAGAAGAGCTTTCTTT. The entire variable domain, with the rest obtained from reference TRBV5-1 and TRBJ1-1, is as follows: KAGVTQTPRYLIKTRGQQVTLSCSPISGHRSVSWYQQTPGQGLQFLFEYFSETQRNKGNFPGRFSGRQFSNSRSEMNVSTLELGDSALYLCASSVDTPRRAFFGQGTRLTVV.

The chain joins TRBV4-2 to TRBJ2-1, with D tentatively TRBD1 (6 bases). Deletions cut 6 bases from V and 5 bases from J, with 17 bases between. The CDR3 extends over 15 amino acids. CDR1 and CDR2 from the germline V gene are LGHNA and YNFKEQ. Written as DNA, the CDR3 is TGTGCCAGCAGTCTAGTTGGGGGCAGGGACAATGAGCAGTTCTTC. This encodes CASSLVGGRDNEQFF.

The genes are TRBV3-1 (or the pseudogene TRBV3-2) and TRBJ1-1; possible D gene TRBD1, 5 bases. The germline V and J ends were trimmed by 0 bases and 3 bases, with 11 bases remaining between them. Germline V lookup: CDR1 LGHDT, CDR2 YNNKEL (reference sequence). The CDR3 loop spans 15 amino acids. The CDR3 sequence is CASSQEVGAHTEAFF. The CDR3 bases are TGTGCCAGCAGCCAAGAAGTAGGGGCCCACACTGAAGCTTTCTTT.

The chain carries TRBV6-4 and TRBJ2-1; 7 nucleotides agree with TRBD1. Unmatched junction bases numbered 0, after V lost 3 bases and J lost 4 bases. There are 13 residues in the CDR3. Germline lookup yields CDR1 MRHNA and CDR2 SNTAGT. The CDR3 loop is CASSEDRYNEQFF. CDR3 DNA sequence: TGTGCCAGCAGTGAGGACAGGTACAATGAGCAGTTCTTC.

The chain links TRBV5-4 to TRBJ2-3; D remains unclear. The V gene's germline CDR1 is SGHNT and CDR2 YYREEE (reference sequence). V was clipped by 4 bases and J by 4 bases, with 7 bases between them. This CDR3 is built from 12 residues. CDR3 in amino acids: CASSPGSDTQYF. The CDR3 region has the DNA TGTGCCAGCAGCCCCGGTTCAGATACGCAGTATTTT.

The chain recombines TRBV5-6 with TRBJ1-1; 9 bases are a match to TRBD1. There are 17 residues in the CDR3. CDR1 is SGHDT, CDR2 YYEEEE, per germline. V trimming: 4 bases; J trimming: 4 bases; junction bases outside the gene matches: 14. CDR3 loop: CASSTPGTGFRGTEAFF. The CDR3 DNA is TGTGCCAGCAGCACTCCCGGGACAGGGTTTCGAGGCACTGAAGCTTTCTTT.

The chain has TRBV2 and TRBJ2-3; 15 nucleotides line up with TRBD2. The CDR3 sequence is 15 residues long. The V segment lost 9 bases and the J segment 9 bases; nucleotides outside the gene matches: 10. Germline CDR1 is SNHLY and CDR2 is FYNNEI. The CDR3 region is CASIRTSGRAGTQYF. The CDR3 coding sequence is TGTGCCAGTATAAGGACTAGCGGGAGGGCCGGCACGCAGTATTTT. Complete variable domain (other parts from reference TRBV2 and TRBJ2-3): EPEVTQTPSHQVTQMGQEVILRCVPISNHLYFYWYRQILGQKVEFLVSFYNNEISEKSEIFDDQFSVERPDGSNFTLKIRSTKLEDSAMYFCASIRTSGRAGTQYFGPGTRLTVL.

The chain couples TRBV28 to TRBJ2-1; 10 positions match TRBD2. Germline V gene data show CDR1 as MDHEN and CDR2 as SYDVKM. The junction had 8 bases not matched to a gene; V was cut back by 6 bases and J by 9 bases. The CDR3 spans 14 residues. CDR3 residues: CASRAGGGNFEQFF. CDR3 nucleotides: TGTGCCAGCAGAGCGGGAGGGGGCAATTTTGAGCAGTTCTTC.

This chain links TRBV6-1 with TRBJ1-5; 7 bases map to TRBD1. Germline CDR1 reads MNHNS; CDR2 reads SASEGT. The CDR3 extends over 13 amino acids. Trimming cost V 8 bases and J 4 bases; bases outside gene matches: 5. The CDR3 nucleotides are TGTGCCAGCGCCAGGGACAGAAATCAGCCCCAGCATTTT. Encoded protein: CASARDRNQPQHF.

The chain couples TRBV27 to TRBJ2-7, with a tentative D call TRBD2 (5 bases). Trimming removed 4 bases from V and 0 bases from J, with 13 bases in between. The CDR3 contains 15 residues. CDR1 and CDR2 from the germline V gene are MNHEY and SMNVEV (reference sequence). The CDR3 reads CASSSWTETSYEQYF. CDR3 DNA: TGTGCCAGCAGTTCATGGACTGAGACCTCCTACGAGCAGTACTTC.

This clone was seen a few times. The chain employs TRBV6-2 or TRBV6-3 and TRBJ1-5; D call uncertain. The CDR3 length is 12 residues. V lost 6 bases, J lost 7 bases, and 10 bases lay in between. CDR1 and CDR2 from the germline V gene are MNHEY and SVGEGT. The DNA of the CDR3 is TGTGCCAGCAGCCAGCCCGGGCAGCCCCAGCATTTT. It is translated as CASSQPGQPQHF.

This chain joins TRBV9 and TRBJ2-3; D uncertain. Germline V lookup: CDR1 SGDLS, CDR2 YYNGEE. V lost 2 bases, J lost 7 bases, and 14 bases lay in between. The CDR3 spans 14 residues. Written as DNA, the CDR3 is TGTGCCAGCAGCGTGGGCCCCACGGCATATACGCAGTATTTT. Translating it yields CASSVGPTAYTQYF.

V is TRBV7-9 and J is TRBJ2-1, with D perhaps matching TRBD2 (6 bases). The CDR3 length is 13 residues. The ends were cut back, 0 bases at V and 10 bases at J, with 10 bases in the middle. The germline V gene encodes CDR1 SEHNR and CDR2 FQNEAQ (reference sequence). CDR3 bases: TGTGCCAGCAGCTTAGCGCTAGCGCCAGAGCAGTTCTTC. This gives the protein CASSLALAPEQFF.

The V gene is TRBV7-3, the J gene TRBJ2-1, with D unclear. Germline values: CDR1 SGHTA, CDR2 FQGTGA. The ends were cut back, 2 bases at V and 0 bases at J, with 5 bases in the middle. The length of the CDR3 is 14 residues. The CDR3 DNA reads as TGTGCCAGCAGCTTAGGTAGCTCCTACAATGAGCAGTTCTTC. Translation gives CASSLGSSYNEQFF.

The chain links TRBV6-4 to TRBJ2-1; the match to TRBD2 covers 11 bases. This CDR3 has 17 residues. The germline CDR1 and CDR2 sequences are MRHNA and SNTAGT. V shed 2 bases and J 9 bases; nucleotides not matched to a gene: 12. The CDR3 is CASSDGIAGGPRGEQFF. The CDR3 bases are TGTGCCAGCAGTGACGGGATAGCGGGAGGGCCAAGAGGTGAGCAGTTCTTC.

The CDR3 DNA reads TGTGCCAGCAAACACCGGAATTCGGGGCAGTATTTT. Protein sequence: CASKHRNSGQYF. J is TRBJ2-3 and V is TRBV12-3 or TRBV12-4, with D unclear. V was pared by 7 bases and J by 11 bases, with 16 bases between. The CDR3 extends over 12 amino acids.